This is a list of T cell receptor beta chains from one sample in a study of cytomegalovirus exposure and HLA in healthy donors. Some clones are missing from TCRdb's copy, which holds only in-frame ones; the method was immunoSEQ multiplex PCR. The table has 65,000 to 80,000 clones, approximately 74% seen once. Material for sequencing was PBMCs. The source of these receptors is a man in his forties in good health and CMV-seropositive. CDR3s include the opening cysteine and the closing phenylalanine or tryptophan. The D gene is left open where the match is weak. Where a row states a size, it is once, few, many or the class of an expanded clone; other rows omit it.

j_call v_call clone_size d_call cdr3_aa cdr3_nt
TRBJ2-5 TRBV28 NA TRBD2 CASLLAGEETQYF TGTGCCAGTTTACTAGCGGGAGAGGAGACCCAGTACTTC
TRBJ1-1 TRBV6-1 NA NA CVSSAGLMNTEAFF TGTGTCAGCAGTGCAGGGCTAATGAACACTGAAGCTTTCTTT
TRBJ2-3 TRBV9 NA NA CASRDLRGGADTQYF TGTGCCAGCAGGGACTTGAGGGGGGGCGCAGATACGCAGTATTTT
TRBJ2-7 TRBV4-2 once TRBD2 CASSQDEGGFNEQYF TGTGCCAGCAGCCAAGATGAGGGAGGGTTTAACGAGCAGTACTTC
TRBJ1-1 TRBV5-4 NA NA CASSLDRNTEAFF TGTGCCAGCAGCTTGGATCGGAACACTGAAGCTTTCTTT
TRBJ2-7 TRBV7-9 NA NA CASSSTGHSYEQYF TGTGCCAGCAGCTCGACAGGCCATTCCTACGAGCAGTACTTC
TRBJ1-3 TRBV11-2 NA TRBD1 CASSPTGAGGNTIYF TGTGCCAGCAGCCCTACAGGGGCGGGTGGAAACACCATATATTTT
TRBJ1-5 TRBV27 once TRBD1 CASSPPGTGKRNQPQHF TGTGCCAGCAGTCCGCCGGGGACAGGGAAACGCAATCAGCCCCAGCATTTT
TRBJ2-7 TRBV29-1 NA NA CSASWGVRGEQYF TGCAGCGCATCCTGGGGGGTTAGGGGCGAGCAGTACTTC
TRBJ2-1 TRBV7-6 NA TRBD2 CASSLAGLAGVNEQFF TGTGCCAGCAGCTTAGCTGGACTAGCGGGAGTAAATGAGCAGTTCTTC
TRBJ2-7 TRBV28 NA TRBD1 CASNQPGQGSDEQYF TGTGCCAGCAACCAACCGGGACAGGGTTCCGACGAGCAGTACTTC
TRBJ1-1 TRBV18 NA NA CASSSDRTGKAFF TGTGCCAGCTCATCCGACAGGACGGGTAAAGCTTTCTTT
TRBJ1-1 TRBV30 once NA CAWSPFDRLNTEAFF TGTGCCTGGAGTCCTTTCGACAGGCTGAACACTGAAGCTTTCTTT
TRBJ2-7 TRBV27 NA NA CASSPRGLRMLSEQYF TGTGCCAGCAGTCCACGTGGGCTCCGGATGCTGAGCGAGCAGTACTTC
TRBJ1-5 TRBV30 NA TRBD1 CAWGQGLNNQPQHF TGTGCCTGGGGACAGGGGCTGAACAATCAGCCCCAGCATTTT
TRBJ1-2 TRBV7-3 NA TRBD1 CASSSPTGQSLNYGYTF TGTGCCAGCAGCTCGCCCACGGGACAGAGCCTTAACTATGGCTACACCTTC
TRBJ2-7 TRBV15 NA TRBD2 CATSRDLTSGIIYEQYF TGTGCCACCAGCAGGGACCTAACTAGCGGGATTATCTACGAGCAGTACTTC
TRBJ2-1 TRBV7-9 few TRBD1 CASSLEQGAGNEQFF TGTGCCAGCAGCTTAGAACAGGGGGCTGGGAATGAGCAGTTCTTC
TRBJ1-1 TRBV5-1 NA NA CASSFGGSATEAFF TGCGCCAGCAGCTTCGGAGGGTCCGCCACTGAAGCTTTCTTT
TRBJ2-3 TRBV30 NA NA CAWSVLKSTDTQYF TGTGCCTGGAGTGTACTGAAAAGCACAGATACGCAGTATTTT
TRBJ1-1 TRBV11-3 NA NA CASSPPQGKNTEAFF TGTGCCAGCAGCCCCCCGCAGGGGAAGAACACTGAAGCTTTCTTT
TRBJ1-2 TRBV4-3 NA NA CASGTGTSYGYTF TGCGCCAGCGGGACCGGGACTTCTTATGGCTACACCTTC
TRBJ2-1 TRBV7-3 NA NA CASSQGGGEQFF TGTGCCAGCAGCCAAGGGGGGGGTGAGCAGTTCTTC